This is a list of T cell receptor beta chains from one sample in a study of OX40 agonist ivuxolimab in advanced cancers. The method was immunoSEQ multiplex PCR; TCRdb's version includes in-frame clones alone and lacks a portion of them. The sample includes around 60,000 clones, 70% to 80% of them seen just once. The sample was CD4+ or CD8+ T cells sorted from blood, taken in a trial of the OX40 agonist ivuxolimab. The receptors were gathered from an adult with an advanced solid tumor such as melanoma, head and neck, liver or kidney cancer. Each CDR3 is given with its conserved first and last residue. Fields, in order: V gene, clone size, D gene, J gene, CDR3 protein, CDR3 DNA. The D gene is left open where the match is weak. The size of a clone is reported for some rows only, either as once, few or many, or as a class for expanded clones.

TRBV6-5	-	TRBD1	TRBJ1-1	CASRPQGAGNTEAFF	TGTGCCAGCAGACCCCAGGGGGCAGGAAACACTGAAGCTTTCTTT
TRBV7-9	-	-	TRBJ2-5	CASSPPGPLQETQYF	TGTGCCAGCAGCCCCCCCGGACCGTTACAAGAGACCCAGTACTTC
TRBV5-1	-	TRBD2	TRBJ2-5	CASRLAGEETQYF	TGCGCCAGCAGACTAGCGGGGGAAGAGACCCAGTACTTC
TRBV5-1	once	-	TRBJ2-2	CASVPGDGNTGELFF	TGCGCCAGCGTTCCAGGGGATGGGAACACCGGGGAGCTGTTTTTT
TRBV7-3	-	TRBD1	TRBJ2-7	CASSPSGDRVEQYF	TGTGCCAGCAGCCCAAGCGGGGACAGGGTCGAGCAGTACTTC
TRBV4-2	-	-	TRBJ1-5	CASSLAGGKQPQHF	TGTGCCAGCAGCCTCGCGGGGGGCAAGCAGCCCCAGCATTTT
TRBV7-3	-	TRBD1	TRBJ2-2	CASSLGQGDTGELFF	TGTGCCAGCAGCTTGGGGCAGGGGGACACCGGGGAGCTGTTTTTT
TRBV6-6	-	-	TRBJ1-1	CASSYLTATEAFF	TGTGCCAGCAGTTACCTGACAGCTACTGAAGCTTTCTTT
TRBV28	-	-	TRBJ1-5	CASSTPSNQPQHF	TGTGCCAGCAGCACACCTAGCAATCAGCCCCAGCATTTT
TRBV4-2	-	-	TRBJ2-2	CASSQETMNTGELFF	TGTGCCAGCAGCCAAGAGACAATGAACACCGGGGAGCTGTTTTTT
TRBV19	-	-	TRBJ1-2	CASSNGWRASDYGYTF	TGTGCCAGTAGTAATGGGTGGAGGGCCTCGGACTATGGCTACACCTTC
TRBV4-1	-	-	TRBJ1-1	CASSQGQVNTEAFF	TGCGCCAGCAGCCAAGGACAGGTGAACACTGAAGCTTTCTTT
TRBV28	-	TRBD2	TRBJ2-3	CASSLRDTSAHGGTDTQYF	TGTGCCAGCAGTTTAAGGGATACTAGCGCGCATGGTGGCACAGATACGCAGTATTTT
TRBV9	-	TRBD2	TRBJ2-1	CASSVGLAVYNEQFF	TGTGCCAGCAGCGTTGGGCTAGCGGTTTACAATGAGCAGTTCTTC
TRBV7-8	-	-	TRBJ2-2	CASSFMGLNTGELFF	TGTGCCAGCAGCTTTATGGGCCTGAACACCGGGGAGCTGTTTTTT
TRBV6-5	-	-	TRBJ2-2	CASSYSSTGELFF	TGTGCCAGCAGTTACTCGTCCACCGGGGAGCTGTTTTTT
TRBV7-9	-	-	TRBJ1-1	CASSPWESEAFF	TGTGCCAGCAGCCCCTGGGAGTCAGAAGCTTTCTTT
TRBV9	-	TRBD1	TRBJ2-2	CASSVLGQGNGELFF	TGTGCCAGCAGCGTCCTTGGACAGGGCAACGGGGAGCTGTTTTTT
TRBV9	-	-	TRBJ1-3	CASSVEGLSGNTIYF	TGTGCCAGCAGCGTAGAGGGGCTCTCTGGAAACACCATATATTTT
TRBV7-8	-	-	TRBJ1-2	CASSLMGRDINYGYTF	TGTGCCAGCAGCTTAATGGGGAGGGACATTAACTATGGCTACACCTTC
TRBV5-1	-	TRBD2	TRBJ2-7	CASSLAHLAGSALSEQYF	TGCGCCAGCAGCTTGGCCCACCTAGCGGGGAGCGCGCTATCCGAGCAGTACTTC
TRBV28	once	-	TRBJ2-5	CASSLRGVQETQYF	TGTGCCAGCAGTTTAAGAGGGGTCCAGGAGACCCAGTACTTC
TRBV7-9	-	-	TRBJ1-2	CASSLVLPYGYTF	TGTGCCAGCAGCTTAGTTCTCCCCTATGGCTACACCTTC
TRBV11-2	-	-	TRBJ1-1	CASSLDSTEAFF	TGTGCCAGCAGTCTAGACAGCACTGAAGCCTTCTTT
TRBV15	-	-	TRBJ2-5	CATSRGQETQYF	TGTGCCACCAGCAGAGGTCAAGAGACCCAGTACTTC
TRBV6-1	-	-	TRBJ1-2	CASNSGNYGYTF	TGTGCCAGCAATTCCGGGAACTATGGCTACACCTTC
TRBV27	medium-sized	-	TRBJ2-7	CASSSPSYEQYF	TGTGCCAGCAGTTCCCCCTCCTACGAGCAGTACTTC
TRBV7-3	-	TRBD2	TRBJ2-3	CASSFSGGADTQYF	TGTGCCAGCAGCTTCAGCGGGGGGGCCGATACGCAGTATTTT
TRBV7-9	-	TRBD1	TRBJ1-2	CASRSTGGSNYGYTF	TGTGCCAGCAGGTCCACAGGGGGCTCTAACTATGGCTACACCTTC
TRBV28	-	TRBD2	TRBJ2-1	CASSFHTSGRGEQFF	TGTGCCAGCAGTTTTCATACTAGCGGGAGGGGTGAGCAGTTCTTC
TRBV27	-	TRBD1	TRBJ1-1	CASSTGTGSGTEAFF	TGTGCCAGTTCAACCGGGACAGGGTCGGGCACTGAAGCTTTCTTT
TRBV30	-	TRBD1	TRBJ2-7	CAWSVLGQGLVEQYF	TGTGCCTGGAGTGTACTGGGACAGGGTTTGGTCGAGCAGTACTTC
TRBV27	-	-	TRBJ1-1	CASRSYLNTEAFF	TGTGCCAGCAGAAGTTACTTGAACACTGAAGCTTTCTTT